This T cell receptor beta chain was profiled in a study of cytotoxic CD8 clonotypes in ibrutinib-treated CLL. Study-wide results and limits: Starting clonality was above that of age-matched healthy donors and tracked circulating CD8+ T-cell counts. Contraction or stability on treatment was seen for public clonotypes, which were uncommon. Sampling times differed between sustained-remission and progressing patients. Clonality increased at ibrutinib response and stayed stable in sustained remission. At progression, however, it fell back toward baseline.

Remarks on this clone: Its matching antigen is unknown.

The CDR3 spans 13 residues. V lost 5 bases and J lost 1, with 8 bases in between. CDR1 and CDR2 from the germline V gene are SEHNR and FQNEAQ (reference sequence). Libraries were prepared by immunoSEQ multiplex PCR; TCRdb keeps only in-frame clonotypes and omits some of them. The table lists approximately 340,000 clones, roughly 71% of them singletons. The source material was PBMCs, sampled after 36 months of ibrutinib treatment. The TCR was taken from a human donor with chronic lymphocytic leukemia. The chain links TRBV7-9 to TRBJ1-1; TRBD1 is a possible D gene (6 bases). This CDR3 reads CASSPTGNTEAFF. The CDR3 DNA is TGTGCCAGCAGCCCGACAGGGAACACTGAAGCTTTCTTT.